This section outlines one T cell receptor beta chain sequence together with its context. What it recognizes is unknown. Template switching added a universal primer site, and cDNA bore unique molecular identifiers. TCRdb reanalysed the 5' RACE reads using MiXCR and keeps one entry per CDR3 protein. Of about 530,000 distinct CDR3 sequences detected, more than 20% appear once; the ten largest clones hold 0.4% to 0.6%. This sample stems from a study of identical twins. Study-level results: Without tracking the same donors, conclusions rested on cross-sectional statistical analysis. Twin-shared out-of-frame alpha sequences showed excess low generation probability.

The V segment lost 3 bases and the J segment 6 bases; nucleotides outside the gene matches: 5. The CDR3 contains 14 residues. These data were also filed under a second study, of yellow fever vaccine responses in identical twins.

Sample: CD4+ T cells sorted from blood. V is TRBV12-3 or TRBV12-4 and J is TRBJ1-1, with 9 bases fitting TRBD1. This receptor was taken from a woman aged 18-29 years in good health. The CDR3 protein is CASSFDRGSAEAFF. CDR3 in DNA: TGTGCCAGCAGTTTTGACAGGGGGAGCGCTGAAGCTTTCTTT.